Listed below are T cell receptor beta chains from one sample, sequenced in a study of patients and donors after allogeneic stem cell transplantation. Via MiXCR, TCRdb re-called the RT-PCR reads, giving one row per CDR3 protein. The table records fewer than 30,000 distinct CDR3 sequences, over 7% of them present only once. Sequencing used blood, either unsorted or a sorted T cell fraction (not recorded which). These TCRs come from a human donor who was either an allogeneic HSCT recipient or a stem cell or donor lymphocyte infusion donor (not recorded which). It is not recorded whose cells these are; they may come from a transplant donor. The CDR3 runs from the conserved cysteine through the conserved F or W. A D gene is named only where the DNA matches it firmly. Clone size is not always given. Where it is, it says once, few, many or a class for expanded clones.

TRBJ1-2 NA TRBV7-9 NA TGTGCCAGCAGCGCTCCCGGGACAAACTATGGCTACACCTTC CASSAPGTNYGYTF
TRBJ2-2 NA TRBV3-1 many TGTGCCAGCAGCCCTTACAGAGGCGGGGAGCTGTTTTTT CASSPYRGGELFF
TRBJ2-3 NA TRBV12-5 NA TGTGCTAGTGGTTTGACTCCGGGTACGCAGTATTTT CASGLTPGTQYF
TRBJ1-1 NA TRBV10-3 many TGTGCCATCAGGTTTCGGGCTCTGAACACTGAAGCTTTCTTT CAIRFRALNTEAFF
TRBJ2-1 NA TRBV19 many TGTGCCAGTAGTACTCACCATTCCGACCTACCCTACTCGGTGCAGTTCTTC CASSTHHSDLPYSVQFF
TRBJ2-7 TRBD1 TRBV19 few TGTGCCAGTAGTATCTGGACAGGGGTTTACGAGCAGTACTTC CASSIWTGVYEQYF
TRBJ1-4 TRBD1 TRBV7-9 many TGTGCCAGCCGCGAGGGGGCTGAAAAACTGTTTTTT CASREGAEKLFF
TRBJ2-5 TRBD2 TRBV4-1 many TGCGCCAGCAGCCCTGGCGGGGCGGGAGTGAGGGAGACCCAGTACTTC CASSPGGAGVRETQYF
TRBJ2-1 TRBD2 TRBV6-2/TRBV6-3 many TGTGCCAGCAGCCCTCTAATAGCGGGCCCCTACAATGAGCAGTTCTTC CASSPLIAGPYNEQFF
TRBJ2-2 NA TRBV6-5 many TGTGCCAGCAGTGACTCGCCGTTGTTCGGGGAGCTGTTTTTT CASSDSPLFGELFF
TRBJ2-1 TRBD2 TRBV6-5 NA TGTGCCAGCAGTTACTCGATGATAACACTAGCGGACTACAATGAGCAGTTCTTC CASSYSMITLADYNEQFF
TRBJ2-3 NA TRBV4-1 few TGCGCCAGCAGCCAACAAAAACCCAGACCTTGGCTCGATACGCAGTATTTT CASSQQKPRPWLDTQYF
TRBJ2-7 TRBD1 TRBV7-9 NA TGTGCCAGCAGCCTGGGACAGGGGGCCTACGAGCAGTACTTC CASSLGQGAYEQYF
TRBJ1-2 NA TRBV11-1 NA TGTGCCAGCAGCTTATACTCAGGCTCCGGCTATGGCTACACCTTC CASSLYSGSGYGYTF
TRBJ1-2 NA TRBV7-9 many TGTGCCAGCAGCTCGGGACAAGAAGCGTATGGCTACACCTTC CASSSGQEAYGYTF
TRBJ2-3 NA TRBV7-2 many TGTGCCAGCAGCTTGAGGGGTAGGACAGATACGCAGTATTTT CASSLRGRTDTQYF
TRBJ1-5 NA TRBV21-1 few TGTGCCAGCAGCAAAGTTAACTTCTATAGTCCTGGTCAGCCCCAGCATTTT CASSKVNFYSPGQPQHF
TRBJ2-6 TRBD2 TRBV10-3 many TGTGCCATCAGCGGACTAGCGGGTATCTCTGGGGCCAACGTCCTGACTTTC CAISGLAGISGANVLTF
TRBJ2-3 TRBD2 TRBV18 few TGTGCCAGCTCACAGCTAGCGGGCACAGATACGCAGTATTTT CASSQLAGTDTQYF
TRBJ2-7 NA TRBV19 NA TGTGCCAGTAGTAGTCAGGGTTTCCACGAGCAGTACTTC CASSSQGFHEQYF
TRBJ1-3 NA TRBV24-1 few TGTGCCACCAAGGCCGGGACATATTTAGGAAACACCATATATTTT CATKAGTYLGNTIYF
TRBJ2-5 NA TRBV18 many TGTGCCAGCTCACCACAGTTTGGACAAGAGACCCAGTACTTC CASSPQFGQETQYF
TRBJ1-5 NA TRBV6-5 many TGTGCCAGCAGTTCAAGGGATCAGCCCCAGCATTTT CASSSRDQPQHF
TRBJ1-1 NA TRBV7-9 many TGTGCCAGCAGCTTAGAGGGGTTCGGTCCTGAAGCTTTCTTT CASSLEGFGPEAFF
TRBJ2-2 NA TRBV7-9 few TGTGCCAGCAGTCCCAGCGGAAACACCGGGGAGCTGTTTTTT CASSPSGNTGELFF
TRBJ2-7 NA TRBV18 few TGTGCCAGCTCAGAGCGACAGTCCGGTTTCTACGAGCAGTACTTC CASSERQSGFYEQYF
TRBJ2-3 TRBD1 TRBV12-3/TRBV12-4 many TGTGCCAGCAGTTTAGCGCATTTGAGGACAGGGGCGTATTTT CASSLAHLRTGAYF
TRBJ1-1 NA TRBV29-1 few TGCAGCATCCACAGGGTGGGGGACACTGAAGCTTTCTTT CSIHRVGDTEAFF
TRBJ2-2 TRBD2 TRBV7-3 many TGTGCCAGCAGCCCGGGACTAGCAACCACCGGGGAGCTGTTTTTT CASSPGLATTGELFF
TRBJ2-6 NA TRBV20-1 many TGCAGTGCTAGAGTGAGGGACTCCATTGGTGGGGCCAACGTCCTGACTTTC CSARVRDSIGGANVLTF
TRBJ1-6 NA TRBV28 few TGTGCCAGCCAACCCCTGCTCCACGACCCGAATTCACCCCTCCACTTT CASQPLLHDPNSPLHF
TRBJ1-5 TRBD1 TRBV12-3/TRBV12-4 few TGTGCCAGCAGTTTAACAGGGGGTGGTAGCAATCAGCCCCAGCATTTT CASSLTGGGSNQPQHF
TRBJ2-1 TRBD2 TRBV5-4 many TGTGCCAGCAGCTTGGGGGTAGCGGGACGATACAATGAGCAGTTCTTC CASSLGVAGRYNEQFF
TRBJ2-3 TRBD2 TRBV11-1 many TGTGCCAGCAGCTTCGGACTAGCGGGAAGTAGGGGCAAAACAGATACGCAGTATTTT CASSFGLAGSRGKTDTQYF
TRBJ1-5 NA TRBV6-1 NA TGTGCCAGCAGGAAGGGACGGAGAATAAATCAGCCCCAGCATTTT CASRKGRRINQPQHF
TRBJ2-3 NA TRBV5-1 many TGCGCCAGCAGGACCACCCGGGTGACAGATACGCAGTATTTT CASRTTRVTDTQYF
TRBJ1-1 NA TRBV3-1 many TGTGCCAGCAGCCCCCTGGGAGGGGGAGTCCACACTGAAGCTTTCTTT CASSPLGGGVHTEAFF
TRBJ1-3 TRBD1 TRBV11-3 few TGTGCCAGCAGCCACTCCCCTCGGACAGGGGACACCATATATTTT CASSHSPRTGDTIYF
TRBJ2-7 NA TRBV4-2 many TGTGCCAGCAGCCCTAGCCAGACTGAAATCTACGAGCAGTACTTC CASSPSQTEIYEQYF
TRBJ2-7 NA TRBV5-1 many TGCGCCAGCAGCTTGGCCTCGGGATGGGCCTACGAGCAGTACTTC CASSLASGWAYEQYF
TRBJ2-2 NA TRBV5-1 NA TGCGCCAGCAGCTTGATTGGCACCGGGGAGCTGTTTTTT CASSLIGTGELFF
TRBJ1-1 NA TRBV11-3 NA TGTGCCAGCAGTTGGGGGGGGGTCGCCACTGAAGCTTTCTTT CASSWGGVATEAFF